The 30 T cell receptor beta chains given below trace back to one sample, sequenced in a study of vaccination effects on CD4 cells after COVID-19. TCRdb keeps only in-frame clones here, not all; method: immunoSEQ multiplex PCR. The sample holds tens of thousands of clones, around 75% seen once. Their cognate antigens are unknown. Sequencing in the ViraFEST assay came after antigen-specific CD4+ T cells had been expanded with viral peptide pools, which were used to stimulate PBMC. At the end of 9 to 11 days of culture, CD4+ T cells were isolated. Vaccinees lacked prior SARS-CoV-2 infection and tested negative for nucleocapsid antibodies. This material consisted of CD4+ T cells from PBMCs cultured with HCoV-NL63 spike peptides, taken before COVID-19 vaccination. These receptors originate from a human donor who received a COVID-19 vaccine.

CDR3 in amino acids: CASSLRYRDASSSYEQYF. The CDR3, as DNA: TGCGCCAGCAGCTTGAGATACCGGGACGCCTCTAGCTCCTACGAGCAGTACTTC. This chain uses TRBV5-1 with TRBJ2-7, with D perhaps matching TRBD1 or TRBD2 (5 bases each). Germline CDR1 is SGHRS and CDR2 is YFSETQ. There are 18 residues in the CDR3. With 1 base removed from V and 0 bases from J, the gap between germline ends came to 20 bases.

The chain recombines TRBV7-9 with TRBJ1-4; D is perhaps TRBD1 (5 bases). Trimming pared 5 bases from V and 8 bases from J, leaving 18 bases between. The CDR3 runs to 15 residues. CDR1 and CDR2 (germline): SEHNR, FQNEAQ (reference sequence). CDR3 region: CASSRQGGFEEKLFF. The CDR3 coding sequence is TGTGCCAGCAGCCGCCAGGGCGGGTTCGAGGAAAAACTGTTTTTT.

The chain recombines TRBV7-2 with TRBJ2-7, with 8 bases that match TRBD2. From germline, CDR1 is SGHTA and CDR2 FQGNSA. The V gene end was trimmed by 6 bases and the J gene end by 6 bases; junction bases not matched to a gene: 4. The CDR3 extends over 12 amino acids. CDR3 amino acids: CASSPTSGEQYF. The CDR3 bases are TGTGCCAGCAGTCCTACTAGCGGCGAGCAGTACTTC.

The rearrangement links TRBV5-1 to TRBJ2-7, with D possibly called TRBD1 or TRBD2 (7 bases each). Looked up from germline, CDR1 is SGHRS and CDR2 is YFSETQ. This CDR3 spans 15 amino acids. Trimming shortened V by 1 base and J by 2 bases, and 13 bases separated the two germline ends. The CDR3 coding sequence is TGCGCCAGCAGCTTGTCGGGGGGACAGACCTACGAGCAGTACTTC. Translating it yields CASSLSGGQTYEQYF.

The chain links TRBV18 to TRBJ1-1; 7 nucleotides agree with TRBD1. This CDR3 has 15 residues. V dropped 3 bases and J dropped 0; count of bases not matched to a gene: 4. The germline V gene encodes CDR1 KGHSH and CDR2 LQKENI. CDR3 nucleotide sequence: TGTGCCAGCTCACCCCTGGGACAGATGAACACTGAAGCTTTCTTT. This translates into CASSPLGQMNTEAFF.

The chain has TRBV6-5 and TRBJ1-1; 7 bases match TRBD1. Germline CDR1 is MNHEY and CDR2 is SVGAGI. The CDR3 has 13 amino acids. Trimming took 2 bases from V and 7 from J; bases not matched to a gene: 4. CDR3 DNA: TGTGCCAGCAGTTACCAGGGGGGATTTGAAGCTTTCTTT. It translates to CASSYQGGFEAFF.

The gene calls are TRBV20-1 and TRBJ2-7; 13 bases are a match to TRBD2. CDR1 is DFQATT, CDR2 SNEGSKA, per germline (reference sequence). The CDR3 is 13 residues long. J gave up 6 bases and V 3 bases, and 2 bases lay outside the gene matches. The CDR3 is CSASRLAGGEQYF. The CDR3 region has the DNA TGCAGTGCTAGTAGACTAGCGGGAGGCGAGCAGTACTTC.

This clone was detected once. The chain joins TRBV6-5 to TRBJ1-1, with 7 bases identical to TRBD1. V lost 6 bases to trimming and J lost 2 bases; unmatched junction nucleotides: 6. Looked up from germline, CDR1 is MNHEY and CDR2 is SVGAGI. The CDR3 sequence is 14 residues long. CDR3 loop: CASRWTGKNTEAFF. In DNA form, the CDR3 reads TGTGCCAGCAGGTGGACAGGAAAAAACACTGAAGCTTTCTTT.

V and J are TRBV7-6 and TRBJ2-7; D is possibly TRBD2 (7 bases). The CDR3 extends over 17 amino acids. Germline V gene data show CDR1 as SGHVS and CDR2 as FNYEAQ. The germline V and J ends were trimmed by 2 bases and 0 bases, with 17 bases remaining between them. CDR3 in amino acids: CASSLKGGGVGSYEQYF. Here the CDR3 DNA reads TGTGCCAGCAGCTTAAAAGGGGGGGGCGTCGGCTCCTACGAGCAGTACTTC.

CDR3 coding DNA: TGCGCCAGCAGCTTGGCACAGGGGGCCTATGGCTACACCTTC. It encodes CASSLAQGAYGYTF. This chain joins TRBV5-1 and TRBJ1-2; TRBD1 aligns across 9 bases. The CDR3 covers 14 residues. The germline gives CDR1 SGHRS, CDR2 YFSETQ. J lost 4 bases, V lost 0 bases, and 1 base had no gene match.

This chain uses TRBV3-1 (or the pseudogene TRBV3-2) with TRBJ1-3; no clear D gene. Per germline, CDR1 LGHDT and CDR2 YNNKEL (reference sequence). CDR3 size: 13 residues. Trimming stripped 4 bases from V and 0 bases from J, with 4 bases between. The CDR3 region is CASSPSSGNTIYF. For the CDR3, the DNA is TGTGCCAGCAGCCCAAGCTCTGGAAACACCATATATTTT.

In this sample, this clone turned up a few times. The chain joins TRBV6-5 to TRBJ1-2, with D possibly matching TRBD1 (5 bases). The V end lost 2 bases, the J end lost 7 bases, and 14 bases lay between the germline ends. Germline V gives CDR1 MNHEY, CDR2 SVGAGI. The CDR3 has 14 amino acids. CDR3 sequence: CASSYTGGDSGYTF. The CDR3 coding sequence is TGTGCCAGCAGTTACACGGGGGGGGATAGTGGCTACACCTTC.

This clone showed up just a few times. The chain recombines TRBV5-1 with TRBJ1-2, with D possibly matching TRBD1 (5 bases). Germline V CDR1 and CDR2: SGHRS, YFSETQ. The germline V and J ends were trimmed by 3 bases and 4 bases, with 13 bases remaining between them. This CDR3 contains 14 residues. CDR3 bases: TGCGCCAGCAGCTCCACAAGCGGGGGCTATGGCTACACCTTC. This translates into CASSSTSGGYGYTF.

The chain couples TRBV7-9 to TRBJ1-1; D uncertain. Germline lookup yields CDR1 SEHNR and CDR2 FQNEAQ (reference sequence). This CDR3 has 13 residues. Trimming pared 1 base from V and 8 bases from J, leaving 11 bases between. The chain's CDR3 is CASSLERAGEAFF. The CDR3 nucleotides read TGTGCCAGCAGCTTAGAGAGGGCCGGGGAAGCTTTCTTT.

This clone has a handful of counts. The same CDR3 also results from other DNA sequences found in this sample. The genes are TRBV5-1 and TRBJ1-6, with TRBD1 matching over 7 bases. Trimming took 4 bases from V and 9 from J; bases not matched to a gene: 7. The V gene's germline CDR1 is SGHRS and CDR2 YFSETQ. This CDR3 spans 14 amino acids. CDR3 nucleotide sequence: TGCGCCAGCAGCCCACAGGGGAGCGGTTCACCCCTCCACTTT. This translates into CASSPQGSGSPLHF.

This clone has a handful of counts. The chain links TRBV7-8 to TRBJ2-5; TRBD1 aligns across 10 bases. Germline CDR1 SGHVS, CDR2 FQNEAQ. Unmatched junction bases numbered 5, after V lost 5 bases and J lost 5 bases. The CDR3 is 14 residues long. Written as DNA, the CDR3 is TGTGCCAGCAGCCGACAGGGGGCCGAGGAGACCCAGTACTTC. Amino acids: CASSRQGAEETQYF.

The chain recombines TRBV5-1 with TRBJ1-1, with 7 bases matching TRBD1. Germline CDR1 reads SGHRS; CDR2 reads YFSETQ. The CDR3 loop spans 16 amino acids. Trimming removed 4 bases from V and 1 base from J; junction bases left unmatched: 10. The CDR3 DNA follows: TGCGCCAGCAGCCCCACTTTCGGGACAGCGAACACTGAAGCTTTCTTT. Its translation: CASSPTFGTANTEAFF.

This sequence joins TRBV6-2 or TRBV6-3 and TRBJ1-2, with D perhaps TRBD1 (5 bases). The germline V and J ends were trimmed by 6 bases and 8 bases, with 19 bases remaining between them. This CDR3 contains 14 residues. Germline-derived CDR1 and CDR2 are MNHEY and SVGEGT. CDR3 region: CASRPSGTEGGYTF. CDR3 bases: TGTGCCAGCAGGCCTTCCGGGACGGAGGGGGGCTACACCTTC.

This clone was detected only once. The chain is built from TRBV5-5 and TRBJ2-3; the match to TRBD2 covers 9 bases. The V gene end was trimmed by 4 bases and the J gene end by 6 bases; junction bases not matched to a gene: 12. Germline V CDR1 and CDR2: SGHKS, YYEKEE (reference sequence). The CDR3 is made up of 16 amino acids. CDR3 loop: CASSPGTAAGGDTQYF. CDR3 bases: TGTGCCAGCAGCCCTGGGACAGCGGCGGGAGGGGATACGCAGTATTTT.

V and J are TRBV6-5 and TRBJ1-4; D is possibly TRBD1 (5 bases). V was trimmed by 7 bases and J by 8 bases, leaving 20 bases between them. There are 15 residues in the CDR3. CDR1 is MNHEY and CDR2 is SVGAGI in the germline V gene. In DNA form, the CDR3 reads TGTGCCAGCAACCCCGGGGGGACCGCGAGCGAAAAACTGTTTTTT. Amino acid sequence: CASNPGGTASEKLFF.

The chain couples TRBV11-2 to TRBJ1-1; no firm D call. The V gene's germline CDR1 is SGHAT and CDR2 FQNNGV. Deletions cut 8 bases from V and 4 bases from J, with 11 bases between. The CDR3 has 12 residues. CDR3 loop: CASLGLPTEAFF. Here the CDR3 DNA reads TGTGCCAGCCTTGGACTGCCCACTGAAGCTTTCTTT.

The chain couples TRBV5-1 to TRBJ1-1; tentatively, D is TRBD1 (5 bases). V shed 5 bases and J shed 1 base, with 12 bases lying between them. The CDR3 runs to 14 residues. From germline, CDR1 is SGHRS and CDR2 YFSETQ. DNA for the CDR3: TGCGCCAGCAGGTCCTCCGGGACGAACACTGAAGCTTTCTTT. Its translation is CASRSSGTNTEAFF. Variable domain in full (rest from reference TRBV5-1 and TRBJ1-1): KAGVTQTPRYLIKTRGQQVTLSCSPISGHRSVSWYQQTPGQGLQFLFEYFSETQRNKGNFPGRFSGRQFSNSRSEMNVSTLELGDSALYLCASRSSGTNTEAFFGQGTRLTVV.

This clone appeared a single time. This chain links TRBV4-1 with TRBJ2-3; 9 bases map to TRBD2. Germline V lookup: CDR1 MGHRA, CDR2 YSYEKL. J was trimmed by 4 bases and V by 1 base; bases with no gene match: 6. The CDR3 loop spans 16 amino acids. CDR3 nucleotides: TGCGCCAGCAGCCAAGCCGGGCGGGGGGGCCCAGATACGCAGTATTTT. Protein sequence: CASSQAGRGGPDTQYF.

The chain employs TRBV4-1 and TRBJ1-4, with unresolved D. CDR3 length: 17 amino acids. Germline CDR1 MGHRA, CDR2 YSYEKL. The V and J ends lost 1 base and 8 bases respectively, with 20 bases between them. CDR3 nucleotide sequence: TGCGCCAGCAGCCAAGGGGCGGCCCGCCAGTTTGGAGAAAAACTGTTTTTT. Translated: CASSQGAARQFGEKLFF.

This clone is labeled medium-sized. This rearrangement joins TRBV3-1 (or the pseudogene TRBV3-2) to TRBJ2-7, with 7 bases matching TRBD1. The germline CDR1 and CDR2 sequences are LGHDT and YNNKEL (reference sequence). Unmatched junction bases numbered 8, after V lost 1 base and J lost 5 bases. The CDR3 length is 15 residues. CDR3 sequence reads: CASSQGETGINEQYF. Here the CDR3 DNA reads TGTGCCAGCAGCCAAGGAGAGACAGGGATCAACGAGCAGTACTTC.

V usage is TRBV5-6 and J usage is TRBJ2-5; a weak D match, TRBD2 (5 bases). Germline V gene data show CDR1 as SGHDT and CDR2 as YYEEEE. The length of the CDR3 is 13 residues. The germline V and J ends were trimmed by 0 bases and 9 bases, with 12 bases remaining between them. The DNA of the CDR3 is TGTGCCAGCAGCTTGGGCCAGTTCGGGGCCCAGTACTTC. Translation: CASSLGQFGAQYF.

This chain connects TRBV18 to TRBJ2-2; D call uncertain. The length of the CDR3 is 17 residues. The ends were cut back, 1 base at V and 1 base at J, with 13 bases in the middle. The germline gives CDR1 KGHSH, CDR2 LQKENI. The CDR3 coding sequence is TGTGCCAGCTCACCACAGCCTCTAGACTTGAACACCGGGGAGCTGTTTTTT. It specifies CASSPQPLDLNTGELFF. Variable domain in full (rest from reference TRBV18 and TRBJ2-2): NAGVMQNPRHLVRRRGQEARLRCSPMKGHSHVYWYRQLPEEGLKFMVYLQKENIIDESGMPKERFSAEFPKEGPSILRIQQVVRGDSAAYFCASSPQPLDLNTGELFFGEGSRLTVL.

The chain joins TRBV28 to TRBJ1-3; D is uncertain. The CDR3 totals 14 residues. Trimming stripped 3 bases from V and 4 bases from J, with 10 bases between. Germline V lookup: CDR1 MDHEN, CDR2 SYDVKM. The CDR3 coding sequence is TGTGCCAGCAGTTTTTCGGGCCTCGGAAACACCATATATTTT. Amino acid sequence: CASSFSGLGNTIYF.

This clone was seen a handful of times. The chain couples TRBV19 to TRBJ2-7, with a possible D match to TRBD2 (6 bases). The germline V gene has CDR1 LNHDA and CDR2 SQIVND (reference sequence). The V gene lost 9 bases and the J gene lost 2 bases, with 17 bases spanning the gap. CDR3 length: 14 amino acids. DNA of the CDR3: TGTGCCAGCAGGCGCGGGACCGAACCCTACGAGCAGTACTTC. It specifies CASRRGTEPYEQYF.

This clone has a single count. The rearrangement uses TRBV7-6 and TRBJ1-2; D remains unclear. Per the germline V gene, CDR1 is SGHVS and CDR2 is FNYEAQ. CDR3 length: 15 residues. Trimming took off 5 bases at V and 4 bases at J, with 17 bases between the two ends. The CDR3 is CASSLGPGDSYGYTF. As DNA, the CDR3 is TGTGCCAGCAGCCTAGGGCCAGGTGACTCCTATGGCTACACCTTC. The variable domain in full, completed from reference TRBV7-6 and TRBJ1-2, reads GAGVSQSPRYKVTKRGQDVALRCDPISGHVSLYWYRQALGQGPEFLTYFNYEAQQDKSGLPNDRFSAERPEGSISTLTIQRTEQRDSAMYRCASSLGPGDSYGYTFGSGTRLTVV.